This T cell receptor (beta chain) was sequenced during a study of OX40 agonist ivuxolimab in advanced cancers. Whole-study context: The study enrolled dose-escalation patients with hepatocellular carcinoma, melanoma, renal cell or head and neck cancer. Two patients with cutaneous melanoma and one with hepatocellular carcinoma, three in total, showed partial responses. Regarding the study as a whole: The investigators did not determine what antigen specificity the expanded peripheral T cells had.

Clones were read by immunoSEQ multiplex PCR, and TCRdb kept only the in-frame ones, dropping some. The sample contains some 50,000 clones, approximately 86% of which appear only once. This clone was picked up one time. The antigen is undetermined. The starting material was CD4+ or CD8+ T cells sorted from blood, obtained in a trial of the OX40 agonist ivuxolimab. The sequence was collected from an adult with an advanced solid tumor such as melanoma, head and neck, liver or kidney cancer.

The CDR3 DNA reads as TGCGCCAGCAGTCTATCGACTAGCGGTAGCCTTAATGAGCAGTTCTTC. Its protein product is CASSLSTSGSLNEQFF. The rearrangement links TRBV10-1 to TRBJ2-1, with 9 nucleotides matching TRBD2. Germline lookup yields CDR1 WNHNN and CDR2 SYGVQD (reference sequence). J gave up 7 bases and V 5 bases, and 12 bases lay outside the gene matches. CDR3 size: 16 residues.